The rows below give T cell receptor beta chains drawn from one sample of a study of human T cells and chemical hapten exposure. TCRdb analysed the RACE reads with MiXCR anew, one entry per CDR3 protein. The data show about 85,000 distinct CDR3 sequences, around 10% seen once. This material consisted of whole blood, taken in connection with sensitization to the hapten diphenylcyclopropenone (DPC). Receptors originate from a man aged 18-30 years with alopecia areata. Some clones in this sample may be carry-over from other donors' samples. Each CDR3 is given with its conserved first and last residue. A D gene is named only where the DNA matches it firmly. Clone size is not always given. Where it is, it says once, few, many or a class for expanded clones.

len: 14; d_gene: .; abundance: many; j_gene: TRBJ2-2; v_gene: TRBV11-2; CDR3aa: CASSAITGSGELFF; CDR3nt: TGTGCCAGCAGCGCAATAACAGGATCCGGGGAGCTGTTTTTT
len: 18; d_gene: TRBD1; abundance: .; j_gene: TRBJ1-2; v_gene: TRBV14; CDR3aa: CVSSQPGQGTKMDYGYTF; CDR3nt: TGTGTCAGCAGCCAACCGGGACAGGGGACGAAAATGGACTATGGCTACACCTTC
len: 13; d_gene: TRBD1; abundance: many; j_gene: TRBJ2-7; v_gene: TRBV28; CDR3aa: CASSTPQGYEQYF; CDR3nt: TGTGCCAGCAGCACGCCACAGGGGTACGAGCAGTACTTC
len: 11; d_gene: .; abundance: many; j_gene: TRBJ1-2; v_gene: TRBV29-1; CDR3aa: CSVEHLYGYTF; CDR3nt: TGCAGCGTTGAACACCTCTATGGCTACACCTTC
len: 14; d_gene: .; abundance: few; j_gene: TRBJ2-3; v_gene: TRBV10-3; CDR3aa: CAISDSQGRDTQYF; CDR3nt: TGTGCCATCAGTGATTCTCAAGGCCGGGATACGCAGTATTTT
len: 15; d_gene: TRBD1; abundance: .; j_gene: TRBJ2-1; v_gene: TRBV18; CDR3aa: CASSGTGIRNNEQFF; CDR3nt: TGTGCCAGCTCCGGGACAGGGATTAGGAACAATGAGCAGTTCTTC
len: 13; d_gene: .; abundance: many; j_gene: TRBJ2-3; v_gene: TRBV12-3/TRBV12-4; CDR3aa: CASSLGGRDTQYF; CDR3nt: TGTGCCAGCAGTTTAGGTGGCCGAGATACGCAGTATTTT
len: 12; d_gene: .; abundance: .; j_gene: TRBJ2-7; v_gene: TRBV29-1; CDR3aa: CSVGGTTYEQYF; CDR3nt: TGCAGCGTTGGAGGCACGACCTACGAGCAGTACTTC
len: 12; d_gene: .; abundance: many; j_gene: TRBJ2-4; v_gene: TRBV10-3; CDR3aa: CAIGRGKNIQYF; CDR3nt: TGTGCCATCGGCAGGGGCAAAAACATTCAGTACTTC
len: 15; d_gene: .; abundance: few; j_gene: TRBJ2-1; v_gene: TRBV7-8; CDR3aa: CASSNRDGRYNEQFF; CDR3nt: TGTGCCAGCAGCAACCGGGACGGCCGGTACAATGAGCAGTTCTTC
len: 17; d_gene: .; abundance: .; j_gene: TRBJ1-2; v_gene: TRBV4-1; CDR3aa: CASSQWGIAGAPHGYTF; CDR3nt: TGCGCCAGCAGCCAATGGGGTATAGCGGGGGCGCCCCATGGCTACACCTTC
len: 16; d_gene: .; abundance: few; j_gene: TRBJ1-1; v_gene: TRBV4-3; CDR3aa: CASSQGYIHRNTEAFF; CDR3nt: TGCGCCAGCAGCCAGGGTTATATTCACAGGAACACTGAAGCTTTCTTT